The source of this T cell receptor (beta chain) is a study of blood T cell repertoires in COVID-19. The CDR3 has 11 amino acids, counting both end residues. CDR1 and CDR2 (germline): SQVTM, ANQGSEA. Method: immunoSEQ multiplex PCR; TCRdb's copy keeps in-frame clones and lacks some. The table includes 250,000 to 350,000 clones, roughly nine tenths detected once. A note on this clone: Here the CDR3 omits its conserved ending phenylalanine or tryptophan, so a read error is the likely source. It is unclear where the CDR3 begins or ends on the DNA, so no DNA is shown, and the CDR3 is as TCRdb lists it.

Material: PBMCs or T cells enriched from blood (not recorded which). This chain joins TRBV29-1 and TRBJ1-1; TRBD1, the table's D call, was not compared with the DNA. The source is a woman aged 45-65 years who had been exposed to COVID-19. CDR3 sequence reads: CSVDLVDSQKS.